These 29 T cell receptor beta chains share one sample of origin, sequenced in a study of T cells in women clearing cervical HPV infection. Sequencing used immunoSEQ multiplex PCR; TCRdb keeps in-frame clones, though not all of them. The table for this sample gives roughly 50,000 clones. Material: blood buffy coat. These receptors came from a woman between 18 and 75 years old with a cervical HPV16 infection that either progressed to CIN3+ or cleared (not recorded which).

Details on this clone: With the read ending 3 residues before the CDR3 end, the germline J gene is used to fill in that end. This rearrangement joins TRBV11-1 to TRBJ1-1; D is perhaps TRBD1 (6 bases). Per the germline V gene, CDR1 is SGHAT and CDR2 is FQDESV (reference sequence). This CDR3 has 12 residues. CDR3 bases read: TGTGCCAGCAGCTTCTCAGGGGTAGAG. Translated: CASSFSGVE. The whole CDR3 reads CASSFSGVEAFF. The variable domain in full, completed from reference TRBV11-1 and TRBJ1-1, reads EAEVAQSPRYKITEKSQAVAFWCDPISGHATLYWYRQILGQGPELLVQFQDESVVDDSQLPKDRFSAERLKGVDSTLKIQPAELGDSAMYLCASSFSGVEAFFGQGTRLTVV.

With respect to this clone: The CDR3 end falls 3 residues outside the read, so it is completed with the germline J gene. The chain recombines TRBV7-3 with TRBJ2-5; 9 bases map to TRBD1. Germline CDR1 is SGHTA and CDR2 is FQGTGA. V shed 0 bases, J shed 2 bases, and the junction held 4 bases outside the gene matches. This CDR3 has 16 amino acids. Incomplete CDR3 DNA: TGTGCCAGCAGCTTAACGGGGACAGGGTGGCAAGAGACC. Amino acid sequence: CASSLTGTGWQET. The whole CDR3 sequence reads CASSLTGTGWQETQYF.

Concerning this clone itself: With the read ending 3 residues before the CDR3 end, the germline J gene is used to fill in that end. The V gene is TRBV7-2, the J gene TRBJ2-2; D is unresolved. The CDR3 length is 13 residues. CDR1 and CDR2 from the germline V gene are SGHTA and FQGNSA. The part of the CDR3 DNA that was read is TGTGCCAGCAGCTTAGTAACTAATGAAAAG. This encodes CASSLVTNEK. The full CDR3 protein is CASSLVTNEKLFF.

Points on this clone: The CDR3 end is not reached by the read, which stops 3 residues before it; the germline J gene fills it in. V usage is TRBV30 and J usage is TRBJ1-1; the D gene is possibly TRBD1 (6 bases). The CDR3 consists of 14 residues. V was trimmed by 3 bases and J by 4 bases, leaving 15 bases between them. Germline assignment: CDR1 GTSNPN and CDR2 SVGIG (reference sequence). The covered CDR3 bases are TGTGCCTGGAGGTACTTACAGGGCGGCACTGAA. This codes for CAWRYLQGGTE. The whole CDR3 sequence is CAWRYLQGGTEAFF.

Concerning this clone: The read ends 3 residues shy of where the CDR3 ends; the end is completed using the germline J gene. The chain has TRBV7-3 and TRBJ2-7, with D perhaps TRBD2 (5 bases). The CDR3 length is 13 residues. CDR1 and CDR2 from the germline V gene are SGHTA and FQGTGA. The V end lost 5 bases, the J end lost 3 bases, and 11 bases lay between the germline ends. The CDR3 DNA, read in part, is TGTGCCAGCAGCCCAAAAAGCGGCTACGAG. Amino acids: CASSPKSGYE. The whole CDR3 is CASSPKSGYEQYF.

As regards this clone: The read stops 3 residues short of the end of the CDR3; the missing end is completed from the germline J gene. This chain uses TRBV19 with TRBJ1-5, with TRBD1 identical over 7 bases. V lost 5 bases to trimming and J lost 6 bases; unmatched junction nucleotides: 7. The CDR3 is 14 residues long. Germline CDR1 is LNHDA and CDR2 is SQIVND (reference sequence). The CDR3 bases that were read are TGTGCCAGTAGTTCTCAGGGGGGCGGTCAGCCC. Amino acid sequence: CASSSQGGGQP. The whole CDR3 is CASSSQGGGQPQHF.

Points on this clone: Coverage ceases 3 residues before the CDR3 finishes, and the germline J gene fills in the end. The genes are TRBV5-1 and TRBJ2-2; 9 positions match TRBD1. The CDR3 loop spans 19 amino acids. Germline CDR1 SGHRS, CDR2 YFSETQ. The CDR3 is CASSLNPGQGGSGANVLFF. The CDR3 DNA, read in part, is TGCGCCAGCAGCTTGAATCCGGGACAGGGAGGCTCTGGGGCCAACGTG.

On this clone: The CDR3 end falls 3 residues outside the read, so it is completed with the germline J gene. This chain links TRBV12-3 or TRBV12-4 with TRBJ2-3; a weak D match, TRBD2 (6 bases). CDR3 size: 13 residues. V lost 6 bases, J lost 2 bases, and 9 bases lay in between. CDR3 bases read: TGTGCCAGCAGCCCGGACTACACAGATACG. This encodes CASSPDYTDT. The CDR3 as a whole reads CASSPDYTDTQYF.

For this clone: The read is 3 residues too short to cover the CDR3 end, so that end is filled in from the germline J gene. V and J are TRBV20-1 and TRBJ2-1; tentatively, D is TRBD1 (5 bases). From germline, CDR1 is DFQATT and CDR2 SNEGSKA (reference sequence). V lost 5 bases and J lost 2, with 16 bases in between. CDR3 length: 15 residues. The CDR3 DNA, read in part, is TGCAGTGCTTCCCTAATGGACAAAACCTACAATGAG. This codes for CSASLMDKTYNE. The full CDR3 protein reads CSASLMDKTYNEQFF.

Concerning this clone itself: The junction and the germline gene differ at one end; a read error may be behind it. Read coverage stops 3 residues before the CDR3 terminus; the germline J gene supplies the remainder. Within the sample, other DNA sequences also encode this same CDR3. V usage is TRBV30 and J usage is TRBJ1-3, with 7 positions matching TRBD1. The CDR3 extends over 17 amino acids. The V gene's germline CDR1 is GTSNPN and CDR2 SVGIG (reference sequence). CDR3 sequence reads: CAWSVLSEGQSGNTIYF. The sequenced part of the CDR3 DNA is TGTGCCTGGAGTGTATTAAGCGAGGGACAGTCTGGAAACACT.

A word on this clone: The read stops 3 residues short of the end of the CDR3; the missing end is completed from the germline J gene. This chain connects TRBV5-6 to TRBJ2-1; D gene uncertain. The CDR3 has 14 amino acids. The germline V gene encodes CDR1 SGHDT and CDR2 YYEEEE. V was pared by 3 bases and J by 2 bases, with 9 bases between. CDR3 DNA, as far as it was read: TGTGCCAGCAGCTCAGTAAGAACCTACAATGAG. It is translated as CASSSVRTYNE. The complete CDR3 reads CASSSVRTYNEQFF. Using reference TRBV5-6 and TRBJ2-1 for the parts outside the CDR3, the full variable domain is DAGVTQSPTHLIKTRGQQVTLRCSPKSGHDTVSWYQQALGQGPQFIFQYYEEEERQRGNFPDRFSGHQFPNYSSELNVNALLLGDSALYLCASSSVRTYNEQFFGPGTRLTVL.

A word on this clone: The CDR3 is cut off 3 residues early in the read; its end comes from the germline J gene. The chain is built from TRBV7-3 and TRBJ2-2; TRBD1 agrees at 7 bases. Germline-derived CDR1 and CDR2 are SGHTA and FQGTGA. There are 14 residues in the CDR3. CDR3 DNA (partial): TGTGCCAGCAGCCAAACAGGGGTGAGCTCACCG. Translation: CASSQTGVSSP. The whole CDR3 protein is CASSQTGVSSPLFF.

Remarks on this clone: The read comes to an end 3 residues before the CDR3 does, leaving the germline J gene to fill in the end. This chain joins TRBV6-1 and TRBJ1-2; 8 nucleotides agree with TRBD1. The CDR3 contains 19 residues. The junction had 17 bases not matched to a gene; V was cut back by 1 base and J by 4 bases. Looked up from germline, CDR1 is MNHNS and CDR2 is SASEGT. CDR3 in amino acids: CASSEVPTSQGARSYGYTF. CDR3 DNA, as far as it was read: TGTGCCAGCAGTGAAGTACCCACCTCCCAGGGGGCGCGTAGCTATGGC.

For this clone: Read sequence stops 3 residues before the CDR3 end, and the germline J gene provides the missing end. The V gene is TRBV20-1, the J gene TRBJ1-4, with 9 bases matching TRBD1. Germline V gene sequence: CDR1 DFQATT, CDR2 SNEGSKA (reference sequence). CDR3 length: 15 residues. Here the CDR3 reads CSATNRGPGANVLFF. The covered CDR3 bases are TGCAGTGCTACAAACAGGGGGCCCGGGGCCAACGTA.

CDR3 protein: CASSFSGTSGYTDTQYF. CDR3 DNA (partial): TGTGCCAGCAGCTTCTCCGGGACTAGCGGATACACAGATACG. The V and J genes are TRBV7-3 and TRBJ2-3; 11 nucleotides match TRBD2. The read gets to within 3 residues of the CDR3 end, and the germline J gene fills in the rest. This CDR3 spans 17 amino acids. CDR1 is SGHTA and CDR2 is FQGTGA in the germline V gene. The V segment lost 3 bases and the J segment 2 bases; nucleotides outside the gene matches: 7. The entire variable domain, with the rest obtained from reference TRBV7-3 and TRBJ2-3, is as follows: GAGVSQTPSNKVTEKGKYVELRCDPISGHTALYWYRQSLGQGPEFLIYFQGTGAADDSGLPNDRFFAVRPEGSVSTLKIQRTERGDSAVYLCASSFSGTSGYTDTQYFGPGTRLTVL.

Concerning this clone itself: Read coverage stops 3 residues before the CDR3 terminus; the germline J gene supplies the remainder. This chain links TRBV18 with TRBJ1-2; 9 bases match TRBD1. This CDR3 contains 14 residues. Germline V gene data show CDR1 as KGHSH and CDR2 as LQKENI. The CDR3 spells CASSRDRVGDDYTF. The sequenced part of the CDR3 DNA is TGTGCCAGCTCAAGGGACAGGGTCGGCGACGAC.

As to this clone: Read data end 3 residues before the CDR3 end; the end is taken from the germline J gene. J is TRBJ2-3 and V is TRBV2, with TRBD2 identical over 9 bases. There are 16 residues in the CDR3. V lost 5 bases and J lost 4; bases outside the gene matches: 10. From germline, CDR1 is SNHLY and CDR2 FYNNEI. CDR3 DNA (partial): TGTGCCAGCAGTATAGCGGGAGTTAGGACCGCAGATACG. It encodes CASSIAGVRTADT. In full, the CDR3 reads CASSIAGVRTADTQYF.

The CDR3 region is CATSRQVVYTF. The CDR3 DNA, read in part, is TGTGCCACTTCACGACAGGTTGTC. The V gene is TRBV19, the J gene TRBJ1-2; D possibly corresponds to TRBD1 (6 bases). Sequencing ends 3 residues short of the CDR3 end; the germline J gene provides the rest. The CDR3 loop spans 11 amino acids. Per the germline V gene, CDR1 is LNHDA and CDR2 is SQIVND (reference sequence).

The covered CDR3 bases are TGTGCCAGCAGCTTAGTAGAGGGGACG. Its translation: CASSLVEGT. The complete CDR3 reads CASSLVEGTQYF. The chain is built from TRBV7-9 and TRBJ2-3; TRBD1 or TRBD2 may be the D gene (5 bases each). The CDR3 is cut off 3 residues early in the read; its end comes from the germline J gene. Germline CDR1 reads SEHNR; CDR2 reads FQNEAQ (reference sequence). The CDR3 sequence is 12 residues long.

As for this clone: Read sequence stops 3 residues before the CDR3 end, and the germline J gene provides the missing end. The chain recombines TRBV7-3 with TRBJ2-1; 13 nucleotides agree with TRBD2. Germline CDR1 is SGHTA and CDR2 is FQGTGA. The V segment lost 6 bases and the J segment 6 bases; nucleotides outside the gene matches: 5. This CDR3 is built from 15 residues. Partial CDR3 DNA: TGTGCCAGCAGGGAGACTAGCGGGGGGCCCAATGAG. Translation gives CASRETSGGPNE. The whole CDR3 sequence reads CASRETSGGPNEQFF.

Remarks on this clone: The CDR3 is cut off 3 residues early in the read; its end comes from the germline J gene. The chain recombines TRBV2 with TRBJ1-6, with TRBD1 identical over 10 bases. CDR1 is SNHLY, CDR2 FYNNEI, per germline. The trim removed 9 bases at V and 6 bases at J, leaving 2 bases unmatched. The CDR3 spans 13 residues. The part of the CDR3 DNA that was read is TGTGCCAGTGGGACAGGGGTTAATTCACCC. Its protein product is CASGTGVNSP. The entire CDR3 protein is CASGTGVNSPLHF.

With regard to this clone: The missing CDR3 end, 3 residues past where the read stops, is filled in from the germline J gene. The chain couples TRBV18 to TRBJ2-7; TRBD2 might be the D (5 bases). There are 15 residues in the CDR3. Trimming shortened V by 2 bases and J by 6 bases, and 17 bases separated the two germline ends. CDR1 is KGHSH, CDR2 LQKENI, per germline. CDR3 DNA (partial): TGTGCCAGCTCACCATTATCCGGGGTGTTCGGCGAG. Translating gives CASSPLSGVFGE. The entire CDR3 protein reads CASSPLSGVFGEQYF.

The chain's CDR3 is CASSQDRGEAEAFF. The CDR3 DNA, read in part, is TGTGCCAGCAGCCAAGACAGGGGAGAGGCTGAA. The chain has TRBV7-9 and TRBJ1-1; TRBD1 matches at 8 bases. The read terminates 3 residues before the CDR3 end, so the remaining end is supplied by the germline J gene. J gave up 6 bases and V 5 bases, and 8 bases lay outside the gene matches. Germline CDR1 reads SEHNR; CDR2 reads FQNEAQ (reference sequence). The CDR3 has 14 amino acids.

Comment on this clone: The read gets to within 3 residues of the CDR3 end, and the germline J gene fills in the rest. Other DNA variants within this sample encode the same CDR3. V is TRBV19 and J is TRBJ1-5; a weak D match, TRBD1 (6 bases). CDR1 is LNHDA, CDR2 SQIVND, per germline (reference sequence). With 6 bases removed from V and 9 bases from J, the gap between germline ends came to 18 bases. This CDR3 has 14 residues. CDR3 loop: CASRSGAGTGPQHF. CDR3 DNA, as far as it was read: TGTGCCAGTAGATCAGGGGCTGGCACAGGGCCC.

A word on this clone: The observed sequence ends 3 residues before the CDR3 terminus, with the missing tail filled in from the germline J gene. The genes are TRBV5-4 and TRBJ1-6; TRBD1 matches at 7 bases. J lost 7 bases, V lost 2 bases, and 9 bases had no gene match. The CDR3 consists of 16 residues. CDR1 SGHNT and CDR2 YYREEE come from the germline V gene (reference sequence). The CDR3 loop reads CASSFDAGQKNSPLHF. The DNA read from the CDR3 is TGTGCCAGCAGCTTCGACGCGGGACAGAAAAATTCACCC.

Details on this clone: Read data end 3 residues before the CDR3 end; the end is taken from the germline J gene. The chain links TRBV7-3 to TRBJ2-1, with 9 bases identical to TRBD1. J lost 9 bases, V lost 4 bases, and 10 bases had no gene match. Germline loops: CDR1 SGHTA, CDR2 FQGTGA. This CDR3 contains 15 residues. CDR3 sequence reads: CASSSKQGAVGEQFF. The DNA read from the CDR3 is TGTGCCAGCAGCTCTAAACAGGGGGCAGTGGGTGAG.

Note on this clone: The read terminates 3 residues before the CDR3 end, so the remaining end is supplied by the germline J gene. V is TRBV5-6 and J is TRBJ1-1, with 8 bases fitting TRBD1. Germline CDR1 reads SGHDT; CDR2 reads YYEEEE. The CDR3 is 13 residues long. The V and J ends lost 5 bases and 7 bases, in that order; junction bases with no gene match: 7. The covered CDR3 bases are TGTGCCAGCAGTCCGGACAGGGTGGGTGAA. It translates to CASSPDRVGE. The complete CDR3 protein is CASSPDRVGEAFF.

About this clone itself: The sequenced fragment ends 3 residues before the CDR3 boundary, so the rest is inferred from the germline J gene. V gene TRBV5-8 combines with J gene TRBJ1-2, with D perhaps TRBD1 (5 bases). CDR1 SGHTS and CDR2 YDEGEE come from the germline V gene. The CDR3 totals 15 residues. V lost 1 base to trimming and J lost 4 bases, with 14 bases between them. Partial CDR3 DNA: TGTGCCAGCAGCTTGCAAGGAGGGCAGGGCTATGGC. As protein: CASSLQGGQGYG. The whole CDR3 protein is CASSLQGGQGYGYTF.

The sequenced CDR3 bases are TGCAGTGCTAGTCTCCCAGGGGGAAGGGCTAACTATGGC. Translated, it gives CSASLPGGRANYG. The entire CDR3 is CSASLPGGRANYGYTF. The V call is TRBV20-1, the J call TRBJ1-2, with 7 bases aligning to TRBD1. The read is 3 residues too short to cover the CDR3 end, so that end is filled in from the germline J gene. Trimming took 3 bases from V and 0 from J; bases not matched to a gene: 10. Germline CDR1 DFQATT, CDR2 SNEGSKA (reference sequence). This CDR3 has 16 amino acids.